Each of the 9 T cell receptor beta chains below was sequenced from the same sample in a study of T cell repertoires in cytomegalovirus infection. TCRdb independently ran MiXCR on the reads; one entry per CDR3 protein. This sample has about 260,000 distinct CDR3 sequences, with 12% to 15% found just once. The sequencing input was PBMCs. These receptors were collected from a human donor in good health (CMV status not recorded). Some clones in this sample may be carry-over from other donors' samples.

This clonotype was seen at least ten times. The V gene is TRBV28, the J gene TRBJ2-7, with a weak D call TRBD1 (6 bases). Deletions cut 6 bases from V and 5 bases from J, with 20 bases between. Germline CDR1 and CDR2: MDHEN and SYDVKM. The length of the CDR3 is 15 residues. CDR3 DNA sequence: TGTGCCAGCAGCCCGGACAGAATTGCCCCTCACGAGCAGTACTTC. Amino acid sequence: CASSPDRIAPHEQYF.

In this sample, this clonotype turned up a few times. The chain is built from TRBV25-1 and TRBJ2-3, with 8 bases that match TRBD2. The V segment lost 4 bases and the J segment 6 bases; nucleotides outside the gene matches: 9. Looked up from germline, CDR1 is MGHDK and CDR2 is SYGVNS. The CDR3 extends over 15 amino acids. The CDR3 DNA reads TGTGCCAGCAGTGTGGGGACTAGATTCGCCGATACGCAGTATTTT. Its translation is CASSVGTRFADTQYF. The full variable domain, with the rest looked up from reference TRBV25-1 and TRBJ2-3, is EADIYQTPRYLVIGTGKKITLECSQTMGHDKMYWYQQDPGMELHLIHYSYGVNSTEKGDLSSESTVSRIRTEHFPLTLESARPSHTSQYLCASSVGTRFADTQYFGPGTRLTVL.

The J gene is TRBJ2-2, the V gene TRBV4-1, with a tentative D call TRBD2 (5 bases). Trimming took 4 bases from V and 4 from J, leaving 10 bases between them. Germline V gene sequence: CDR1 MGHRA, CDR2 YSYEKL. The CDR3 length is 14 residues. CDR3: CASSRSGTTGELFF. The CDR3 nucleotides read TGCGCCAGCAGCCGAAGCGGAACCACCGGGGAGCTGTTTTTT.

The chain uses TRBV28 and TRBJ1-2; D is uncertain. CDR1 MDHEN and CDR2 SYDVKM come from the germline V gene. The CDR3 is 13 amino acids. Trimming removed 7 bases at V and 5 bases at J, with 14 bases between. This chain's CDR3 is CASNYKEHYGYTF. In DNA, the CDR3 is TGTGCCAGCAACTACAAAGAGCATTATGGCTACACCTTC.

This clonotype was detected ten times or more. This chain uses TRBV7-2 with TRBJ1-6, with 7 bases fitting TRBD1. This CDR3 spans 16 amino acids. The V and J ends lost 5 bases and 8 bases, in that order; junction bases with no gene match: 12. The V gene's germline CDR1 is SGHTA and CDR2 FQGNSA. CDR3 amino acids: CASSEGGGVGDSPLHF. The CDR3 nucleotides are TGTGCCAGCAGCGAAGGAGGGGGCGTGGGAGATTCACCCCTCCACTTT.

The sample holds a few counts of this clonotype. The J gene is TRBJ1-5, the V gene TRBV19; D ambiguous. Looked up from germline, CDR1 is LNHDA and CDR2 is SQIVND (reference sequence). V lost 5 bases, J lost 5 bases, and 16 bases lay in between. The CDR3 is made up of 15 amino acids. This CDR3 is CASSPNSGWHQPQHF. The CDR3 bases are TGTGCCAGTAGTCCAAATTCCGGGTGGCATCAGCCCCAGCATTTT. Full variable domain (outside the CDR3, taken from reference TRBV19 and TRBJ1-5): DGGITQSPKYLFRKEGQNVTLSCEQNLNHDAMYWYRQDPGQGLRLIYYSQIVNDFQKGDIAEGYSVSREKKESFPLTVTSAQKNPTAFYLCASSPNSGWHQPQHFGDGTRLSIL.

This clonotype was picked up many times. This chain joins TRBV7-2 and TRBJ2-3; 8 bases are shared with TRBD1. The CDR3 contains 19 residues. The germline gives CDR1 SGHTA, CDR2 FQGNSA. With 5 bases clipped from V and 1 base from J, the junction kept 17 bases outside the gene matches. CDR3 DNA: TGTGCCAGCAGCGTCTGGGGCGGACAGGGTTTTGTAGGCACAGATACGCAGTATTTT. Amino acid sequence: CASSVWGGQGFVGTDTQYF.

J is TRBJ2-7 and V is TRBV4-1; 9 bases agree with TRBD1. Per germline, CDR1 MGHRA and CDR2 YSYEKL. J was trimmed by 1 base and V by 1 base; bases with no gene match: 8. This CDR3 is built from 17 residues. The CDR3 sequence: CASSQGTGDSGSYEQYF. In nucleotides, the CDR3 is TGCGCCAGCAGCCAAGGGACAGGGGATTCTGGGTCCTACGAGCAGTACTTC.

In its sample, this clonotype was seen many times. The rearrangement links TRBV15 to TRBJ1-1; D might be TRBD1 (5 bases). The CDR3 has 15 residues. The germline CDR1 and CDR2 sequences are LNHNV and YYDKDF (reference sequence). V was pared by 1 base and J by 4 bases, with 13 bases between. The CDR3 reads CATSRVDQGGTEAFF. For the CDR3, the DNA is TGTGCCACCAGCAGAGTAGACCAGGGCGGCACTGAAGCTTTCTTT.